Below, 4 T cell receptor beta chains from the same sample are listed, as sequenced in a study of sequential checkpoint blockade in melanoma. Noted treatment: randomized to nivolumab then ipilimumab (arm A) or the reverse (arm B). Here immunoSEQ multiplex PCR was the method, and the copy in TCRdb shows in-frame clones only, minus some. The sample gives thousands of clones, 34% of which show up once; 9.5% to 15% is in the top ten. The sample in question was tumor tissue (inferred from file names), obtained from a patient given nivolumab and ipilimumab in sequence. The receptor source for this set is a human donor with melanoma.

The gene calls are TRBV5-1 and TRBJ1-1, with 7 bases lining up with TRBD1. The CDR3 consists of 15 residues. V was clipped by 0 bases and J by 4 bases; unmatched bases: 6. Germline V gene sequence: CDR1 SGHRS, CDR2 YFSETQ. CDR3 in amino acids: CASSLVGGGFTEAFF. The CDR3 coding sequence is TGCGCCAGCAGCTTGGTGGGAGGGGGCTTCACTGAAGCTTTCTTT.

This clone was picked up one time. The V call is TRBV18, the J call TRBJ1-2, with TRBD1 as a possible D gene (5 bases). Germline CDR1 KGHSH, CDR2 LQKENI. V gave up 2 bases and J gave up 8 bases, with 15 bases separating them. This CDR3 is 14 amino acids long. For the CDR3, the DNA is TGTGCCAGCTCACCAGGGGGGTCCCTGTGGGGCTACACCTTC. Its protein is CASSPGGSLWGYTF.

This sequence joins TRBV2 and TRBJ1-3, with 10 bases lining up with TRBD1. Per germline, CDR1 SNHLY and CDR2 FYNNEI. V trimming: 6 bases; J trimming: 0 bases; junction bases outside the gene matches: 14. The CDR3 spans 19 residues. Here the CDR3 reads CASSLKYRTGGGSGNTIYF. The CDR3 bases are TGTGCCAGCAGCCTGAAATACAGGACAGGGGGAGGCTCTGGAAACACCATATATTTT.

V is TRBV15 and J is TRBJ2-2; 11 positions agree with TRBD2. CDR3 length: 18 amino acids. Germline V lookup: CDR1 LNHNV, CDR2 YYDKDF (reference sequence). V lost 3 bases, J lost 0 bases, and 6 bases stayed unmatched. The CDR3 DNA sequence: TGTGCCACCAGCAGGGTGACTAGCGGGGTTTCGAACACCGGGGAGCTGTTTTTT. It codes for CATSRVTSGVSNTGELFF.